This entry features one TCR beta chain sequence. Its antigen remains unknown. Trimming took 1 base from V and 7 from J, leaving 5 bases between them. Per the germline V gene, CDR1 is SGHAT and CDR2 is FQNNGV. There are 13 residues in the CDR3. This sample stems from a study of OX40 agonist ivuxolimab in advanced cancers. As for the study in general: It was permissible to have had prior anti-PD-1, anti-PD-L1 or anti-CTLA-4 therapy, and about 40% had some. Partial responses were observed in three patients, of whom one had hepatocellular carcinoma and two had cutaneous melanoma.

Study-wide findings and caveats: Still undetermined is the antigen specificity of the expanded peripheral T cells. CD4+ T cells averaged fewer expanded clones than CD8+ T cells.

Clones were sequenced by immunoSEQ multiplex PCR, and TCRdb holds only the in-frame ones, with some missing. The sample holds approximately 59,000 clones, more than 80% seen once. The sample consisted of CD4+ or CD8+ T cells sorted from blood, taken in a trial of the OX40 agonist ivuxolimab. V is TRBV11-2 and J is TRBJ1-6; no clear D. This clonotype was obtained from an adult with an advanced solid tumor such as melanoma, head and neck, liver or kidney cancer. The CDR3 protein is CASSLVGNSPLHF. CDR3 in DNA: TGTGCCAGCAGCTTAGTAGGGAATTCACCCCTCCACTTT.